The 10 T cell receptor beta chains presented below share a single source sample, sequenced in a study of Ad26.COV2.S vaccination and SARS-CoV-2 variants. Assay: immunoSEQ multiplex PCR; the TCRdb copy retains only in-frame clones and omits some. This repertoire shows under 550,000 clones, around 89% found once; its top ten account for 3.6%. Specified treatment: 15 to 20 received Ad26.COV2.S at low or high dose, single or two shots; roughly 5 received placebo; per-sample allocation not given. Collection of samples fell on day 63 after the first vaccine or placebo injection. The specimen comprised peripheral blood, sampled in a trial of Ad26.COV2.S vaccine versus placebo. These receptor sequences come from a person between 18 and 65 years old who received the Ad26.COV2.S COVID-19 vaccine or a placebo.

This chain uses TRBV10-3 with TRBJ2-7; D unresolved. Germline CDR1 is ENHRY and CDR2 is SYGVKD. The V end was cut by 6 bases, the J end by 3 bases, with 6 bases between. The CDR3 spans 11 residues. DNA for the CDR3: TGTGCCATCAGCCACAGCTACGAGCAGTACTTC. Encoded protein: CAISHSYEQYF.

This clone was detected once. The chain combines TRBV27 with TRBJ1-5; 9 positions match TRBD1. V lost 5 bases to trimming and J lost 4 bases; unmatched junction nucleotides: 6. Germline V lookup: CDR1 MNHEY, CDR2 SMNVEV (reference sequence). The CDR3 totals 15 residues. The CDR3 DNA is TGTGCCAGCAGTAAGGACAGGGGAGGGAATCAGCCCCAGCATTTT. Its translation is CASSKDRGGNQPQHF.

The DNA for the CDR3 is TGTGCCACCAGCCGGATGGGGACAGGATACGAGCAGTACTTC. Translating gives CATSRMGTGYEQYF. The chain uses TRBV15 and TRBJ2-7; 8 bases line up with TRBD1. V shed 5 bases and J 4 bases; nucleotides not matched to a gene: 7. Per the germline V gene, CDR1 is LNHNV and CDR2 is YYDKDF (reference sequence). The CDR3 is 14 amino acids.

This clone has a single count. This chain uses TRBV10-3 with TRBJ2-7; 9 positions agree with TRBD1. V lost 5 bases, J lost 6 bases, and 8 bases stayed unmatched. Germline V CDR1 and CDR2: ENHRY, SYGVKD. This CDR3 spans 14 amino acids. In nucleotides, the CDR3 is TGTGCCATCAGTTTACAGGGGGCCCTACGCGAGCAGTACTTC. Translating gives CAISLQGALREQYF.

Here the CDR3 DNA reads TGTGCCAGCAGCCACCACCAGGAGAAGGGACAGTCCCTAGCCAAAAACATTCAGTACTTC. It encodes CASSHHQEKGQSLAKNIQYF. J is TRBJ2-4 and V is TRBV4-2; 7 bases line up with TRBD1. The CDR3 is 20 amino acids. The junction had 17 bases not matched to a gene; V was cut back by 3 bases and J by 0 bases. The germline V gene has CDR1 LGHNA and CDR2 YNFKEQ.

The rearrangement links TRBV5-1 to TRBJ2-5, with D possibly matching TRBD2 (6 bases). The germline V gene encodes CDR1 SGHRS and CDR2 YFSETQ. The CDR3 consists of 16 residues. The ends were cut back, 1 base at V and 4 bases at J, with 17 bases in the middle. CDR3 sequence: CASSLMGGRQGETQYF. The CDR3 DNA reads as TGCGCCAGCAGCTTGATGGGAGGCAGGCAGGGAGAGACCCAGTACTTC.

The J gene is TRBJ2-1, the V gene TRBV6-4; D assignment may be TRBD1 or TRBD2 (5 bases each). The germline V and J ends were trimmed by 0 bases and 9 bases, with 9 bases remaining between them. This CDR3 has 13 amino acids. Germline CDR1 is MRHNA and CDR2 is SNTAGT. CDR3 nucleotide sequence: TGTGCCAGCAGTGACTCGAGGGGTGGTGAGCAGTTCTTC. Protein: CASSDSRGGEQFF.

For the CDR3, the DNA is TGTGCCAGCGGACAGGTGGGGGAACAGCCCCAGCATTTT. As protein: CASGQVGEQPQHF. V gene TRBV6-5 combines with J gene TRBJ1-5; 7 bases align to TRBD1. The CDR3 covers 13 residues. V was pared by 8 bases and J by 7 bases, with 8 bases of the junction left unmatched. In germline, CDR1 is MNHEY, CDR2 SVGAGI.

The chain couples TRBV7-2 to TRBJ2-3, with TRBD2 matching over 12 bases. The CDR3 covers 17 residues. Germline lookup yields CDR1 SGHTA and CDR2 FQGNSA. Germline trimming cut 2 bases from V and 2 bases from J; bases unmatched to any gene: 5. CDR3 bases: TGTGCCAGCAGCTTAAGGCTAGCGGGGGGGCCCACAGATACGCAGTATTTT. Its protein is CASSLRLAGGPTDTQYF.

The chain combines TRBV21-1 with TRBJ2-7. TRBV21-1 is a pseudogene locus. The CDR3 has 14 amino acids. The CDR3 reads CASSQPGRHYEQYF. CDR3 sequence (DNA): TGTGCCAGCAGCCAACCCGGACGGCACTACGAGCAGTACTTC.